The 17 T cell receptor beta chains below all came from one sample that was sequenced in a study of OX40 agonist ivuxolimab in advanced cancers. The assay was immunoSEQ multiplex PCR, and TCRdb's table has in-frame clones only and misses some. The sample holds 90,000 or so clones, over 75% seen once. The input for sequencing was CD4+ or CD8+ T cells sorted from blood, taken in a trial of the OX40 agonist ivuxolimab. The receptors were sampled from an adult with an advanced solid tumor such as melanoma, head and neck, liver or kidney cancer.

Turning to this clone: The junction shows a germline mismatch at one end, possibly a read error. The chain couples TRBV5-8 to TRBJ2-7; possibly TRBD2 for D (6 bases). The CDR3 consists of 15 residues. Germline V lookup: CDR1 SGHTS, CDR2 YDEGEE. The CDR3 nucleotides read TGTGCCAGCAGCCTCCAACCCGGGACTTCCTCCGAGCAGTACTTC. Its protein is CASSLQPGTSSEQYF.

This clone was seen a handful of times. The chain combines TRBV30 with TRBJ1-1; weak D call: TRBD1 (6 bases). Deletions cut 8 bases from V and 2 bases from J, with 15 bases between. Looked up from germline, CDR1 is GTSNPN and CDR2 is SVGIG (reference sequence). There are 13 residues in the CDR3. For the CDR3, the DNA is TGTGCCGGCCAAGGACAGCCTAACACTGAAGCTTTCTTT. This codes for CAGQGQPNTEAFF.

The chain has TRBV9 and TRBJ1-3; TRBD1 aligns across 9 bases. The CDR3 is 20 residues long. Per germline, CDR1 SGDLS and CDR2 YYNGEE. V gave up 4 bases and J gave up 0 bases; unmatched junction bases: 17. CDR3 in amino acids: CASSPRPGTGTDNSGNTIYF. CDR3 nucleotide sequence: TGTGCCAGCAGCCCCCGTCCCGGGACAGGGACTGATAACTCTGGAAACACCATATATTTT.

V usage is TRBV18 and J usage is TRBJ2-5; D is unresolved. Germline V gene sequence: CDR1 KGHSH, CDR2 LQKENI. The CDR3 is made up of 11 amino acids. V lost 6 bases and J lost 3, with 5 bases in between. As DNA, the CDR3 is TGTGCCAGCTCGCCCGAAGAGACCCAGTACTTC. As protein: CASSPEETQYF.

This clone was detected a few times. The chain combines TRBV11-3 with TRBJ1-5; D remains unclear. The CDR3 covers 13 residues. Trimming removed 2 bases at V and 7 bases at J, with 9 bases between. The germline CDR1 and CDR2 sequences are SGHNT and YENEEA. CDR3 nucleotide sequence: TGTGCCAGCAGCTTACAGACGGGGCAGCCCCAGCATTTT. Protein product: CASSLQTGQPQHF.

The chain has TRBV4-1 and TRBJ2-1; the D is unclear. Germline V lookup: CDR1 MGHRA, CDR2 YSYEKL. The CDR3 sequence is 15 residues long. V was pared by 2 bases and J by 6 bases, with 14 bases between. The CDR3: CASSQSESFSNEQFF. The CDR3 coding sequence is TGCGCCAGCAGCCAATCTGAAAGTTTCAGCAATGAGCAGTTCTTC.

This chain links TRBV5-1 with TRBJ2-7; D perhaps matches TRBD2 (6 bases). From germline, CDR1 is SGHRS and CDR2 YFSETQ. Deletions cut 1 base from V and 1 base from J, with 12 bases between. The CDR3 sequence is 15 residues long. CDR3 amino acids: CASSLFGSSSYEQYF. CDR3 nucleotides: TGCGCCAGCAGCTTGTTCGGGAGTAGTTCCTACGAGCAGTACTTC. The variable domain in full, with the rest retrieved from reference TRBV5-1 and TRBJ2-7, is KAGVTQTPRYLIKTRGQQVTLSCSPISGHRSVSWYQQTPGQGLQFLFEYFSETQRNKGNFPGRFSGRQFSNSRSEMNVSTLELGDSALYLCASSLFGSSSYEQYFGPGTRLTVT.

The V call is TRBV6-6, the J call TRBJ2-7; D is unresolved. Germline-derived CDR1 and CDR2 are MNHNY and SVGAGI (reference sequence). V shed 3 bases and J shed 2 bases, with 11 bases lying between them. The CDR3 runs 14 residues. The CDR3, as DNA: TGTGCCAGCAGTTATTCCGGCACAACCTACGAGCAGTACTTC. It is translated as CASSYSGTTYEQYF.

This sequence joins TRBV7-3 and TRBJ1-1; the D is unclear. With 4 bases removed from V and 11 bases from J, the gap between germline ends came to 17 bases. This CDR3 is 13 amino acids long. CDR1 and CDR2 (germline): SGHTA, FQGTGA. The CDR3 DNA is TGTGCCAGCAGCTCCGAGGGAAGGTCGCCCGCTTTCTTT. Translation: CASSSEGRSPAFF.

The DNA for the CDR3 is TGTGCCTGGGGGACGGGGACGGGGCCCAACGTCCTGACTTTC. Encoded protein: CAWGTGTGPNVLTF. The chain employs TRBV30 and TRBJ2-6; perhaps D is TRBD1 or TRBD2 (5 bases each). V lost 5 bases and J lost 8, with 16 bases in between. CDR1 is GTSNPN, CDR2 SVGIG, per germline (reference sequence). CDR3 size: 14 residues.

This sequence joins TRBV5-6 and TRBJ2-5; D unresolved. Trimming stripped 3 bases from V and 4 bases from J, with 10 bases between. Germline V lookup: CDR1 SGHDT, CDR2 YYEEEE. CDR3 length equals 13 residues. CDR3 DNA: TGTGCCAGCAGCTCCTGGGGTTCAGAGACCCAGTACTTC. Encoded protein: CASSSWGSETQYF.

V usage is TRBV6-5 and J usage is TRBJ1-6; 11 bases line up with TRBD1. J lost 14 bases, V lost 6 bases, and 12 bases had no gene match. Germline V gives CDR1 MNHEY, CDR2 SVGAGI. This CDR3 contains 15 residues. CDR3 nucleotides: TGTGCCAGCAGCGGACAGGGGGCTTCTGTTGGGGCCCTCCACTTT. It specifies CASSGQGASVGALHF.

This chain uses TRBV19 with TRBJ1-5; no firm D call. The CDR3 length is 14 residues. Germline V lookup: CDR1 LNHDA, CDR2 SQIVND (reference sequence). V was trimmed by 4 bases and J by 6 bases, leaving 13 bases between them. The CDR3 is CASSTQSYSQPQHF. CDR3 sequence (DNA): TGTGCCAGTAGTACCCAGAGTTACAGTCAGCCCCAGCATTTT.

The gene calls are TRBV28 and TRBJ2-3; 7 bases are shared with TRBD1. CDR1 and CDR2 (germline): MDHEN, SYDVKM. Trimming cost V 7 bases and J 1 base; bases outside gene matches: 8. This CDR3 contains 15 residues. The CDR3 nucleotides read TGTGCCAGCAACCAACCGGGACAGCGCACAGATACGCAGTATTTT. As protein: CASNQPGQRTDTQYF.

This clone was seen a handful of times. J is TRBJ1-1 and V is TRBV10-1, with D unresolved. Germline loops: CDR1 WNHNN, CDR2 SYGVQD (reference sequence). This CDR3 region has 13 residues. V was cut by 4 bases and J by 1 base, with 7 bases left in between. The DNA of the CDR3 is TGCGCCAGCAGTGCTGGGTGGAACACTGAAGCTTTCTTT. Protein product: CASSAGWNTEAFF.

This chain joins TRBV5-4 and TRBJ2-3; no reliable D call. Deletions cut 0 bases from V and 2 bases from J, with 4 bases between. Germline lookup yields CDR1 SGHNT and CDR2 YYREEE (reference sequence). The CDR3 covers 13 residues. The DNA for the CDR3 is TGTGCCAGCAGCTTGGTGTACACAGATACGCAGTATTTT. As protein: CASSLVYTDTQYF. The full variable domain, with the rest looked up from reference TRBV5-4 and TRBJ2-3, is ETGVTQSPTHLIKTRGQQVTLRCSSQSGHNTVSWYQQALGQGPQFIFQYYREEENGRGNFPPRFSGLQFPNYSSELNVNALELDDSALYLCASSLVYTDTQYFGPGTRLTVL.

The V call is TRBV28, the J call TRBJ2-7; D may be TRBD2 (6 bases). Trimming pared 10 bases from V and 3 bases from J, leaving 13 bases between. This CDR3 comprises 12 residues. The V gene's germline CDR1 is MDHEN and CDR2 SYDVKM. Written as DNA, the CDR3 is TGTGCCACGCGGGGCAGCCACTACGAGCAGTACTTC. Protein: CATRGSHYEQYF.